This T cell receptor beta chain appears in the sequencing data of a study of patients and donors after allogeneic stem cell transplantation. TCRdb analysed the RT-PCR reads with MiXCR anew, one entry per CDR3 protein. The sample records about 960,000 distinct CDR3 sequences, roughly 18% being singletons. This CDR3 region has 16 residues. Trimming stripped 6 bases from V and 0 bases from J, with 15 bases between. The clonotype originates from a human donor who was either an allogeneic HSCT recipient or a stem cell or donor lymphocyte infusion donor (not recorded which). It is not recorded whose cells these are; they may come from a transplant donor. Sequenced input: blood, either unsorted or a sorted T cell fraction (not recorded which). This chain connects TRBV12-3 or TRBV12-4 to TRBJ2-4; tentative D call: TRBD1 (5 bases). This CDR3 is CASSRPTEIAKNIQYF. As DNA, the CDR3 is TGTGCCAGCAGCCGTCCGACAGAGATAGCCAAAAACATTCAGTACTTC.